This T cell receptor (beta chain) appears in the sequencing data of a study of blood T cell repertoires in COVID-19. Among Cohort 3 donors, those recovered had two negative PCRs, clearance, or symptom resolution. Comment on this clone: Since a much larger clone is just one base distant, this may be a read error.

Profiled with immunoSEQ multiplex PCR; TCRdb holds only in-frame clones, not every one. This table holds approximately 290,000 clones, 80% to 90% found once. This clonotype was obtained from a woman aged 25 to 45 who had recovered from COVID-19. Material: PBMCs or T cells enriched from blood (not recorded which).

As DNA, the CDR3 is TGCGCCAGCAGCCAAGGGACAGGGGGGGCTGGCTACACCTTC. Amino acid sequence: CASSQGTGGAGYTF. V and J are TRBV5-1 and TRBJ1-2, with 11 bases identical to TRBD1. J gave up 7 bases and V 4 bases, and 6 bases lay outside the gene matches. CDR3 length: 14 amino acids. The germline V gene encodes CDR1 SGHRS and CDR2 YFSETQ.